This TCR beta chain was recorded in a study of blood T cell repertoires in COVID-19. Study-level background: The study drew acute and convalescent COVID-19 samples from the United States, Italy and Spain. In each case, the material was cDNA or gDNA derived from T cells, B-cell-depleted T cells, or PBMCs.

This table comes from immunoSEQ multiplex PCR, and its TCRdb copy is limited to in-frame clones, with some not included. Of 130,000 or so clones in the sample, 84% were seen once. CDR1 and CDR2 from the germline V gene are SEHNR and FQNEAQ (reference sequence). The CDR3 is made up of 17 amino acids. After removal of 0 bases from V and 1 base from J, the junction contained 7 bases not matched to a gene. The study drew participants aged about 18 to 95 years from about two dozen US areas. The sample was PBMCs or T cells enriched from blood (not recorded which). The rearrangement joins TRBV7-9 to TRBJ1-1; the match to TRBD1 covers 8 bases. The origin of this receptor is a young woman who had recovered from COVID-19. This CDR3 reads CASSLARRTGQNTEAFF. CDR3 bases: TGTGCCAGCAGCTTAGCCCGAAGGACAGGGCAGAACACTGAAGCTTTCTTT. The whole variable domain, remainder taken from reference TRBV7-9 and TRBJ1-1, is DTGVSQNPRHKITKRGQNVTFRCDPISEHNRLYWYRQTLGQGPEFLTYFQNEAQLEKSRLLSDRFSAERPKGSFSTLEIQRTEQGDSAMYLCASSLARRTGQNTEAFFGQGTRLTVV.